The rows below give T cell receptor beta chains drawn from one sample of a study of blood T cell repertoires in COVID-19. Method: immunoSEQ multiplex PCR; TCRdb's copy keeps in-frame clones and lacks some. The repertoire consists of some 150,000 clones, with about 88% occurring once and the leading ten covering more than 1%. Sequencing input: peripheral blood. These receptors were collected from a middle-aged man with acute or convalescent COVID-19. Each CDR3 is given with its conserved first and last residue. D genes are given only for firm matches. Rows give clone size only sometimes, using once, few, many, or a class for an expanded clone.

clone size | D gene | J gene | V gene | CDR3 DNA | CDR3 protein
once | - | TRBJ2-7 | TRBV7-9 | TGTGCCAGCAGTCCCCCCGGGACATTCGAGCAGTACTTC | CASSPPGTFEQYF
- | - | TRBJ2-1 | TRBV6-5 | TGTGCCAGCAGTTATCTCACAGGTCACAATGAGCAGTTCTTC | CASSYLTGHNEQFF
- | - | TRBJ1-5 | TRBV3-1/TRBV3-2 | TGTGCCAGCAGCCAAGGGAGTAGTAATCAGCCCCAGCATTTT | CASSQGSSNQPQHF
- | TRBD1 | TRBJ1-3 | TRBV6-5 | TGTGCCAGCAGGAGGGGGCCTGGAAACACCATATATTTT | CASRRGPGNTIYF
- | - | TRBJ2-7 | TRBV9 | TGTGCCAGCAGCGTAGCCCCCCTAACCGAGCAGTACTTC | CASSVAPLTEQYF
- | - | TRBJ2-1 | TRBV4-2 | TGTGCCAGCAGCCAACGTAGGGACTCCCTGGATGAGCAGTTCTTC | CASSQRRDSLDEQFF
once | - | TRBJ1-5 | TRBV27 | TGTGCCAGCAGTCCAACTGTCGGTGCTCAGCCCCAGCATTTT | CASSPTVGAQPQHF
- | - | TRBJ2-7 | TRBV5-1 | TGCGCCAGCAGCTTCATGACGGGATACGAGCAGTACTTC | CASSFMTGYEQYF
- | - | TRBJ2-7 | TRBV6-2/TRBV6-3 | TGTGCCAGCAGACCTCTCGGCCGGGACAACTCCTACGAGCAGTACTTC | CASRPLGRDNSYEQYF
- | - | TRBJ1-1 | TRBV27 | TGTGCCAGCGGTGAGCCCTTTTGGGAAGCTTTCTTT | CASGEPFWEAFF
- | TRBD1 | TRBJ1-6 | TRBV3-1/TRBV3-2 | TGTGCCAGCAGCCAAGACAGGGGGCATTACTCACCCCTCCACTTT | CASSQDRGHYSPLHF
- | - | TRBJ2-2 | TRBV19 | TGTGCCAGTAGCACCCGGAACGGACAATCCGGGGAGCTGTTTTTT | CASSTRNGQSGELFF
- | - | TRBJ1-5 | TRBV19 | TGTGCCAGTAGTGGAAGGGGGGGGCGGAATCAGCCCCAGCATTTT | CASSGRGGRNQPQHF
- | TRBD2 | TRBJ2-1 | TRBV7-2 | TGTGCCAGCAGCCGTCTAGCGGGGGGAAATACCTACAATGAGCAGTTCTTC | CASSRLAGGNTYNEQFF
- | TRBD1 | TRBJ2-7 | TRBV7-9 | TGTGCCAGCAGCTTACGAGGGGGCGACGAGCAGTACTTC | CASSLRGGDEQYF
- | - | TRBJ1-1 | TRBV10-3 | TGTGCCATCAGTGAGTCAGGGGTGACTGAAGCTTTCTTT | CAISESGVTEAFF